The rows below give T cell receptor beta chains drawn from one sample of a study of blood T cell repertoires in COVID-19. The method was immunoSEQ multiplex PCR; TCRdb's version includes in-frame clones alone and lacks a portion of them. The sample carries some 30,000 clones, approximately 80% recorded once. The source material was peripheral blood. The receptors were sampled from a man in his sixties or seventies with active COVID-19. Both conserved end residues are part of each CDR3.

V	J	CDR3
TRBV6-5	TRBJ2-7	CASRQGTREQYF
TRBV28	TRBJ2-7	CASSLSEGALSSYEQYF
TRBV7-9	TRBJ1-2	CASSFGRVGYTF
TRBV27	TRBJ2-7	CASSLIGLADYEQYF
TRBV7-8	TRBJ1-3	CASRPRGGEDTIYF
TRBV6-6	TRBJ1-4	CASTPQGGGIRKLFF
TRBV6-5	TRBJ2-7	CASSYGDKYEQYF
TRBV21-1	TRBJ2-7	CASSKAGTRGLYEQYF
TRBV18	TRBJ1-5	CASSPGTGSYSNQPQHF
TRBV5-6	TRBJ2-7	CASNNIDRGFHEQYF
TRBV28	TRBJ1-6	CASSPGQGGPPLHF
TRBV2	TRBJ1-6	CASKQAINSPLHF